The clone carrying this TCR beta chain has just a few counts. Antigen specificity is unknown. These data are taken from a study of T cell repertoires in cytomegalovirus infection. Across the study: As its CMV epitopes, the study selected recently identified HLA-C-restricted and well-studied HLA-B-restricted targets.

The CDR3 runs to 13 residues. The ends were cut back, 7 bases at V and 4 bases at J, with 14 bases in the middle. TCRdb passed the reads through MiXCR, listing each CDR3 protein once. The sample shows fewer than 900,000 distinct CDR3 sequences, just under 30% of them seen only once. Study-level points and caveats: Identification of carriers of CMV plus the relevant HLA was achieved through cumulative public TCR beta family frequency.

The receptor comes from a human donor in good health (CMV status not recorded). Some clones in this sample may be carry-over from other donors' samples. The chain recombines TRBV12-3 or TRBV12-4 with TRBJ2-7; maybe TRBD1 (6 bases). The specimen comprised cultured CD8+ T cells from PBMCs, sampled from culture after CMV antigen stimulation. This CDR3 is CASNTGLGYEQYF. In DNA form, the CDR3 reads TGTGCCAGCAATACAGGGTTAGGGTACGAGCAGTACTTC.